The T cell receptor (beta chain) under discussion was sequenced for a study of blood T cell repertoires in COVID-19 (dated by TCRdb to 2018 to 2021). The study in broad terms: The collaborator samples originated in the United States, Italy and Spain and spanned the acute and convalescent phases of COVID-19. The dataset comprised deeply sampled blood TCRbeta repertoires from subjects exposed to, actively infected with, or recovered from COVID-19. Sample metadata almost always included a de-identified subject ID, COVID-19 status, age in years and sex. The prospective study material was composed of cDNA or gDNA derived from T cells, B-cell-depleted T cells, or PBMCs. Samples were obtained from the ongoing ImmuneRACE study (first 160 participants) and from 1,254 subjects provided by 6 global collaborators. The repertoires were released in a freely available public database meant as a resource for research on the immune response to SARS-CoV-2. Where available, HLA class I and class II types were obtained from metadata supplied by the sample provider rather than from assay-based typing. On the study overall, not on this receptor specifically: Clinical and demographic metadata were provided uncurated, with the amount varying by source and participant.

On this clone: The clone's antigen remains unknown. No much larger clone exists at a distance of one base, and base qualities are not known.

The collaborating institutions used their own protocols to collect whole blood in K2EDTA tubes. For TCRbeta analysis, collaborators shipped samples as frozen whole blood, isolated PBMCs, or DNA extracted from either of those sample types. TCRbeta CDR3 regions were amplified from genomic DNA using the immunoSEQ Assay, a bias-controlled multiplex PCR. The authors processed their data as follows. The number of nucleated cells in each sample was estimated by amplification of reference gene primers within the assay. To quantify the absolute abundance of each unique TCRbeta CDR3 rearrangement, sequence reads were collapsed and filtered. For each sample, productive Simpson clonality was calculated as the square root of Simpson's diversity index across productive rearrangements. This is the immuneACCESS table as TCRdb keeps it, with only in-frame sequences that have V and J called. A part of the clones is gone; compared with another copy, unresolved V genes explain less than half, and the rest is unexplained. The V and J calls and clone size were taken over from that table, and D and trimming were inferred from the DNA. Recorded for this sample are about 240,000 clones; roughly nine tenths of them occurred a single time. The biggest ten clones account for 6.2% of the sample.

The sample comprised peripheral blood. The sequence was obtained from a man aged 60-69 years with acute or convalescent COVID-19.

The CDR3 here reads CASSLVGLAGVETQYF. The nucleotide sequence is TGTGCCAGCAGCTTGGTGGGACTAGCGGGAGTAGAGACCCAGTACTTC. The chain links TRBV5-5 with TRBJ2-5, with 14 bases matching TRBD2. Compared with germline, V lacks 0 bases and J lacks 4 bases; bases without a gene match: 2. The CDR3 holds 16 amino acids from the cysteine to the phenylalanine. The kept DNA is CDR3 alone, 48 bases in frame from the first base. CDR1 and CDR2, per the germline V gene (reference sequence), are SGHKS and YYEKEE. The variable domain in full, with residues beyond the CDR3 obtained from the reference TRBV5-5 and TRBJ2-5 genes, is DAGVTQSPTHLIKTRGQQVTLRCSPISGHKSVSWYQQVLGQGPQFIFQYYEKEERGRGNFPDRFSARQFPNYSSELNVNALLLGDSALYLCASSLVGLAGVETQYFGPGTRLLVL.